In this sample, the clone carrying this T cell receptor (beta chain) turned up once. The data originate from a study of blood T cell repertoires in COVID-19. Original data processing: Reference gene primer amplification in the assay estimated nucleated cell counts. The repertoire was sequenced with immunoSEQ multiplex PCR; TCRdb's copy has only in-frame clones and lacks some. That table is the source of V, J and clone size, and D and trimming were worked out from the DNA. The sample has over 250,000 clones; about 89% are singletons. CDR1 LGHDT and CDR2 YNNKEL come from the germline V gene (reference sequence). The V segment lost 3 bases and the J segment 6 bases; nucleotides outside the gene matches: 4. The length of the CDR3 is 14 residues.

Sequencing was carried out using peripheral blood. The TCR originated in a man aged 50-60 years with acute or convalescent COVID-19. V usage is TRBV3-1 (or the pseudogene TRBV3-2) and J usage is TRBJ2-2; TRBD1 agrees at 7 bases. The CDR3 DNA reads TGTGCCAGCAGCCACAACAGGGGATCCGGGGAGCTGTTTTTT. Translated, it gives CASSHNRGSGELFF.